This TCR beta chain is from a study of CD8 T cell repertoires and HIV-1 epitope variants. Overall study: Twenty-five autologous and known Gag and Nef epitope variant peptides each stimulated T cells separately.

The CDR3 is 16 residues long. J gave up 7 bases and V 0 bases, and 8 bases lay outside the gene matches. Germline CDR1 is MGHRA and CDR2 is YSYEKL. The table lists this clone with a count of one. The antigen is unknown. Repertoires were generated with immunoSEQ multiplex PCR, while TCRdb's copy carries only in-frame clones and drops some. The sample yields 4,000 to 6,000 clones, approximately 70% seen once. Points from the study as a whole: This assay reports beta chains of antigen-expanded cells, not T cell function. Nine antigen-specific TCR beta clonotypes were found; over 5 seemed cross-reactive to variants.

The source of this sequence is a male donor with HIV. The sample comprised cultured CD8+ T cells derived from PBMCs. The rearrangement joins TRBV4-1 to TRBJ1-4, with TRBD1 identical over 7 bases. Here the CDR3 reads CASSQEGDRVFEKLFF. The CDR3 DNA is TGCGCCAGCAGCCAAGAAGGCGACAGGGTTTTTGAAAAACTGTTTTTT.